The rows below give T cell receptor beta chains drawn from one sample of a study of early T cells in non-severe SARS-CoV-2 infection. One entry per CDR3 protein results from TCRdb running MiXCR on the 5' RACE reads. The profile covers 80,000 to 95,000 distinct CDR3 sequences, with roughly an eighth appearing a single time and 1.4% taken by the ten largest. What was sequenced was whole blood. The receptor source for this set is an adult who was a healthcare worker with PCR-confirmed SARS-CoV-2 infection or an uninfected control (not recorded which). Both conserved end residues are part of each CDR3. The order of the fields is V gene, clone size, J gene, D gene, CDR3 DNA, CDR3 protein. D genes are given only for firm matches. Clone size is shown for a subset of rows, as once, few, many or a class of expanded clone.

V: TRBV20-1; size: many; J: TRBJ2-4; D: TRBD1; DNA: TGCAGTGTTCAGAACAGGGGGTACAAAAACATTCAGTACTTC; CDR3: CSVQNRGYKNIQYF
V: TRBV29-1; size: many; J: TRBJ1-1; D: NA; DNA: TGCAGCGGTAGGACCAGGGAGAACACTGAAGCTTTCTTT; CDR3: CSGRTRENTEAFF
V: TRBV20-1; size: few; J: TRBJ1-2; D: TRBD1; DNA: TGCAGTGCTAACAGGGGGCTTGACTATGGCTACACCTTC; CDR3: CSANRGLDYGYTF
V: TRBV29-1; size: few; J: TRBJ1-1; D: NA; DNA: TGCAGCGCCGAGAGGAGGGGCAGGGGAGGTGAAGCTTTCTTT; CDR3: CSAERRGRGGEAFF
V: TRBV7-7; size: few; J: TRBJ1-2; D: NA; DNA: TGTGCTAGCAGCCCTTACTCCGGGGCGGCCTATGGCTACACCTTC; CDR3: CASSPYSGAAYGYTF
V: TRBV12-3/TRBV12-4; size: NA; J: TRBJ1-1; D: NA; DNA: TGTGCCAGCAGTTTTGCGGAGGTGGTCACTGAAGCTTTCTTT; CDR3: CASSFAEVVTEAFF
V: TRBV6-5; size: many; J: TRBJ2-5; D: NA; DNA: TGTGCCAGCAGTTACGACCGGGATCGGGTGACCCAGTACTTC; CDR3: CASSYDRDRVTQYF
V: TRBV5-6; size: NA; J: TRBJ1-2; D: NA; DNA: TGTGCCAGCAGCCCTAGGACACTCTTCTATGGCTACACCTTC; CDR3: CASSPRTLFYGYTF
V: TRBV4-3; size: NA; J: TRBJ2-2; D: NA; DNA: TGCGCCAGCAGCCAAGAGGGGGGCGCCGGGGAGCTGTTTTTT; CDR3: CASSQEGGAGELFF
V: TRBV19; size: many; J: TRBJ2-7; D: NA; DNA: TGTGCCAGTAGTATAGAGCGGACGTATGACTACGAGCAGTACTTC; CDR3: CASSIERTYDYEQYF
V: TRBV5-5; size: few; J: TRBJ2-3; D: NA; DNA: TGTGCCAGCAGCTTGGGTAGCGGTAGCACAGATACGCAGTATTTT; CDR3: CASSLGSGSTDTQYF
V: TRBV20-1; size: few; J: TRBJ2-5; D: NA; DNA: TGCAGTGCTAGAAAATCTTGGACCCAGTACTTC; CDR3: CSARKSWTQYF
V: TRBV12-3/TRBV12-4; size: NA; J: TRBJ2-3; D: NA; DNA: TGTGCCAGCAGTTCCCCTATCTTAGCAGGAAGACTAACAGATACGCAGTATTTT; CDR3: CASSSPILAGRLTDTQYF
V: TRBV13; size: many; J: TRBJ2-3; D: NA; DNA: TGTGCCAGCAGCTTAGGTACAGGGATATGGACAGATACGCAGTATTTT; CDR3: CASSLGTGIWTDTQYF
V: TRBV3-1; size: NA; J: TRBJ2-4; D: NA; DNA: TGTGCCAGCAGCCAAGGATTAGAACCCAAAAACATTCAGTACTTC; CDR3: CASSQGLEPKNIQYF
V: TRBV4-1; size: many; J: TRBJ2-5; D: NA; DNA: TGCGCCAGCAGCCTTAGCCAGGGGCAAGAGACCCAGTACTTC; CDR3: CASSLSQGQETQYF
V: TRBV20-1; size: NA; J: TRBJ2-3; D: TRBD2; DNA: TGCAGTGCCCTCGCGGGCGAGCGGGGGGCCACAGATACGCAGTATTTT; CDR3: CSALAGERGATDTQYF
V: TRBV24-1; size: NA; J: TRBJ2-1; D: NA; DNA: TGTGCCACGACAACAGGGAGGGAATTTTACAATGAGCAGTTCTTC; CDR3: CATTTGREFYNEQFF
V: TRBV28; size: many; J: TRBJ1-4; D: NA; DNA: TGTGCCAGCAGTTTATGGAGTGAAAAACTGTTTTTT; CDR3: CASSLWSEKLFF
V: TRBV30; size: many; J: TRBJ2-7; D: NA; DNA: TGTGCCTGGAGTATGGGGGACTGGGGTGAGCAGTACTTC; CDR3: CAWSMGDWGEQYF
V: TRBV29-1; size: few; J: TRBJ2-3; D: NA; DNA: TGCAGCGTTGCGAAGAAGGTAGTCCCAGATACGCAGTATTTT; CDR3: CSVAKKVVPDTQYF
V: TRBV20-1; size: many; J: TRBJ1-3; D: NA; DNA: TGCAGTGCTCCCAGGTCAAGCTCTGGAAACACCATATATTTT; CDR3: CSAPRSSSGNTIYF
V: TRBV27; size: many; J: TRBJ2-3; D: NA; DNA: TGTGCCAGCAGTTACTGGCGGGGGCGCACAGATACGCAGTATTTT; CDR3: CASSYWRGRTDTQYF
V: TRBV20-1; size: NA; J: TRBJ2-5; D: NA; DNA: TGCAGTGCTAGTCTCCGCGGTAGGGAGACCCAGTACTTC; CDR3: CSASLRGRETQYF
V: TRBV6-2/TRBV6-3; size: NA; J: TRBJ2-7; D: NA; DNA: TGTGCCACAGGGGCCCCTATATTGTACGAGCAGTACTTC; CDR3: CATGAPILYEQYF
V: TRBV5-1; size: few; J: TRBJ2-5; D: NA; DNA: TGCGCCAGCAGCTTTGGTCTGGGCGGATTAGAGACCCAGTACTTC; CDR3: CASSFGLGGLETQYF
V: TRBV19; size: NA; J: TRBJ1-1; D: NA; DNA: TGTGCCAGTAGTATAGCTTTGGTACAGAACACTGAAGCTTTCTTT; CDR3: CASSIALVQNTEAFF
V: TRBV4-3; size: NA; J: TRBJ2-2; D: NA; DNA: TGCGCCAGCAGCCAAGGTCTCGAAGGGGGGCGCGGGGAGCTGTTTTTT; CDR3: CASSQGLEGGRGELFF
V: TRBV3-1; size: many; J: TRBJ2-7; D: NA; DNA: TGTGCCAGCAGCCTAACCCCTACATGGGGGAGCTCCTACGAGCAGTACTTC; CDR3: CASSLTPTWGSSYEQYF
V: TRBV3-1; size: many; J: TRBJ1-1; D: NA; DNA: TGTGCCAGCAGCCAAGGGGACAAGAACACTGAAGCTTTCTTT; CDR3: CASSQGDKNTEAFF
V: TRBV18; size: few; J: TRBJ2-2; D: TRBD1; DNA: TGTGCCAGCTCACCGATACAGACAGGGACCCGACACACCGGGGAGCTGTTTTTT; CDR3: CASSPIQTGTRHTGELFF
V: TRBV4-3; size: few; J: TRBJ2-7; D: NA; DNA: TGCGCCAGCAGCCAAGAAGTAGCAGGCGGACAAGCCCCCTACGAGCAGTACTTC; CDR3: CASSQEVAGGQAPYEQYF
V: TRBV15; size: NA; J: TRBJ2-1; D: NA; DNA: TGTGCCACCAGCAGATACAGGTTCTACAATGAGCAGTTCTTC; CDR3: CATSRYRFYNEQFF
V: TRBV5-1; size: many; J: TRBJ2-1; D: TRBD2; DNA: TGCGCCAGCAGCTTACGACTAGCGGCTTACAATGAGCAGTTCTTC; CDR3: CASSLRLAAYNEQFF
V: TRBV6-5; size: NA; J: TRBJ1-2; D: NA; DNA: TGTGCCAGCAGTTACTCGTGGCAGGCCAACTATGGCTACACCTTC; CDR3: CASSYSWQANYGYTF
V: TRBV12-3/TRBV12-4; size: many; J: TRBJ1-4; D: NA; DNA: TGTGCCAGCAGTCTACGGGACCCCAATGAAAAACTGTTTTTT; CDR3: CASSLRDPNEKLFF
V: TRBV6-1; size: medium-sized; J: TRBJ1-5; D: NA; DNA: TGTGCCAGCAGTTACAGGGCGGGAAATCAGCCCCAGCATTTT; CDR3: CASSYRAGNQPQHF
V: TRBV4-2; size: NA; J: TRBJ2-7; D: NA; DNA: TGTGCCAGCAGCCAAGTGTCGAGCTACGAGCAGTACTTC; CDR3: CASSQVSSYEQYF
V: TRBV7-8; size: many; J: TRBJ2-2; D: NA; DNA: TGTGCCAGCAGCTTTGACAAGGGGCTCGGCGGGGAGCTGTTTTTT; CDR3: CASSFDKGLGGELFF
V: TRBV9; size: many; J: TRBJ2-1; D: TRBD1; DNA: TGTGCCAGCAGCGTCGAGCCGGGACAGCACAATGAGCAGTTCTTC; CDR3: CASSVEPGQHNEQFF
V: TRBV5-5; size: few; J: TRBJ1-5; D: NA; DNA: TGTGCCAGCAGCTTTCTCGCCGGGGGAGGGCAGCCCCAGCATTTT; CDR3: CASSFLAGGGQPQHF
V: TRBV29-1; size: NA; J: TRBJ2-7; D: NA; DNA: TGCAGCGTCACGGATGGACAGAAACCCTACGAGCAGTACTTC; CDR3: CSVTDGQKPYEQYF
V: TRBV18; size: many; J: TRBJ1-1; D: NA; DNA: TGTGCCAGCTCACCACCGGACAGGAACACTGAAGCTTTCTTT; CDR3: CASSPPDRNTEAFF
V: TRBV18; size: many; J: TRBJ2-2; D: NA; DNA: TGTGCCAGCTCACCAAGGCAGGGGACCGGGGAGCTGTTTTTT; CDR3: CASSPRQGTGELFF
V: TRBV19; size: many; J: TRBJ2-3; D: TRBD2; DNA: TGTGCCAGTAGTGGACAGCGGGGGCGCACAGATACGCAGTATTTT; CDR3: CASSGQRGRTDTQYF
V: TRBV10-3; size: few; J: TRBJ1-3; D: NA; DNA: TGTGCCATCAGTGAGCTTTACACCATATATTTT; CDR3: CAISELYTIYF
V: TRBV13; size: few; J: TRBJ2-4; D: NA; DNA: TGTGCCAGCAGCTCTAGTCCAAACATTCAGTACTTC; CDR3: CASSSSPNIQYF
V: TRBV3-1; size: many; J: TRBJ2-5; D: TRBD1; DNA: TGTGCCAGCAGCCGAGAAAAGGACAGGTTTCGAAAAGAGACCCAGTACTTC; CDR3: CASSREKDRFRKETQYF
V: TRBV7-6; size: many; J: TRBJ1-1; D: NA; DNA: TGTGCCAGCAGCTTAGTGACCGGGGACACTGAAGCTTTCTTT; CDR3: CASSLVTGDTEAFF
V: TRBV4-1; size: many; J: TRBJ2-3; D: NA; DNA: TGCGCCAGCAGCCACCCTCGGACAGATACGCAGTATTTT; CDR3: CASSHPRTDTQYF
V: TRBV7-6; size: many; J: TRBJ2-1; D: NA; DNA: TGTGCCAGCAGCCTCGGACGCCACAATGAGCAGTTCTTC; CDR3: CASSLGRHNEQFF
V: TRBV20-1; size: few; J: TRBJ1-2; D: TRBD1; DNA: TGCAGTGCTGTGGACAGGTTCTATGGCTACACCTTC; CDR3: CSAVDRFYGYTF
V: TRBV7-2; size: NA; J: TRBJ2-2; D: NA; DNA: TGTGCCAGCAGCCTCCGGAACACCGGGGAGCTGTTTTTT; CDR3: CASSLRNTGELFF
V: TRBV20-1; size: many; J: TRBJ2-1; D: TRBD1; DNA: TGCAGTGCTAGTAAAGGGACAGGGGGCCCATACAATGAGCAGTTCTTC; CDR3: CSASKGTGGPYNEQFF